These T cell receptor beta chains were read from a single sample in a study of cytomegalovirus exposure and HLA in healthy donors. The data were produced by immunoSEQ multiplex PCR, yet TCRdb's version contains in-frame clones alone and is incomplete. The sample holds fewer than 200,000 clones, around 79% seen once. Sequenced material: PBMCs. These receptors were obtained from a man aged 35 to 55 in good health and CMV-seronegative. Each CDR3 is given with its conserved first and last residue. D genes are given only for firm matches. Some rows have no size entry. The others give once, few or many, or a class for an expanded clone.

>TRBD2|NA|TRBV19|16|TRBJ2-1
CASTEGLARSVDEQFF
TGTGCCAGCACTGAAGGACTAGCGAGGAGTGTCGATGAGCAGTTCTTC
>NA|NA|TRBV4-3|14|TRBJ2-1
CASSQDPPAGGQFF
TGCGCCAGCAGCCAAGACCCCCCTGCCGGCGGGCAGTTCTTC
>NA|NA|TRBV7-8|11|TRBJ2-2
CASSLLGELFF
TGTGCCAGCAGCTTACTCGGGGAGCTGTTTTTT
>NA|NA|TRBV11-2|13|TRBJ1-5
CASSRTGDQPQHF
TGTGCCAGCAGCCGGACCGGGGATCAGCCCCAGCATTTT
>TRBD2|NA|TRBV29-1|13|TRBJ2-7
CSVAPGGSYEQYF
TGCAGCGTAGCCCCGGGAGGCTCCTACGAGCAGTACTTC
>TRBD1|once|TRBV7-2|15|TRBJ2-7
CASSLAGGRYYEQYF
TGTGCCAGCAGCTTGGCAGGGGGCCGGTACTACGAGCAGTACTTC
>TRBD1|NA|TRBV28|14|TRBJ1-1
CACSGTGGFTEAFF
TGTGCCTGTTCCGGGACAGGGGGTTTCACTGAAGCTTTCTTT
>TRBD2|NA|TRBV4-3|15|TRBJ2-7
CASSQESRGTYEQYF
TGCGCCAGCAGCCAAGAGTCGCGGGGGACCTACGAGCAGTACTTC
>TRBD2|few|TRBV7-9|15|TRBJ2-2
CASSQLAGDTGELFF
TGTGCCAGCAGCCAACTAGCGGGCGACACCGGGGAGCTGTTTTTT
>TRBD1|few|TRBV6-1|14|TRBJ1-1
CASRPTGVNTEAFF
TGTGCCAGCAGACCGACAGGGGTGAACACTGAAGCTTTCTTT
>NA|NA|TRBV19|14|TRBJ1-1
CASSIREGETEAFF
TGTGCCAGTAGTATCAGGGAGGGGGAGACTGAAGCTTTCTTT
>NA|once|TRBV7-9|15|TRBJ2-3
CASSSGGPRTDTQYF
TGTGCCAGCAGCTCAGGGGGGCCTCGCACAGATACGCAGTATTTT
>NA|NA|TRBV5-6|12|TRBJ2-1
CATSGSYNEQFF
TGTGCCACCTCGGGATCCTACAATGAGCAGTTCTTC
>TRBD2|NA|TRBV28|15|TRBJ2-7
CASSPTGTNPNEQYF
TGTGCCAGCAGTCCAACCGGGACTAACCCGAACGAGCAGTACTTC
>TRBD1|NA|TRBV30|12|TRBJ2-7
CAWRMTGGEQYF
TGTGCCTGGAGGATGACAGGGGGCGAGCAGTACTTC
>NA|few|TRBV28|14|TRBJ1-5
CASSTRQVNQPQHF
TGTGCCAGCAGTACTCGACAGGTCAATCAGCCCCAGCATTTT
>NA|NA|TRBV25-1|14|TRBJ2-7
CASRKPGEFYEQYF
TGTGCCAGCAGGAAACCCGGGGAGTTCTACGAGCAGTACTTC
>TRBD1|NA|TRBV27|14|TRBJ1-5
CASKKQGAYQPQHF
TGTGCCAGCAAAAAACAGGGGGCTTATCAGCCCCAGCATTTT
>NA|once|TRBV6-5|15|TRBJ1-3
CASRRGLSSGNTIYF
TGTGCCAGCAGAAGAGGACTCAGCTCTGGAAACACCATATATTTT
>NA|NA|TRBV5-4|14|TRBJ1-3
CASSGLFSGNTIYF
TGTGCCAGCAGTGGCCTCTTCTCTGGAAACACCATATATTTT
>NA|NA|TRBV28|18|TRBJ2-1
CASSYPSDLRGSYNEQFF
TGTGCCAGCAGTTATCCATCAGACTTGCGGGGCTCCTACAATGAGCAGTTCTTC
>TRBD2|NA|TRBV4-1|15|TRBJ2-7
CASSPAPSGSNEQYF
TGCGCCAGCAGCCCGGCGCCTAGCGGGAGTAACGAGCAGTACTTC
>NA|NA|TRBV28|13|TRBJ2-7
CASSLGRDYEQYF
TGTGCCAGCAGTTTGGGCAGAGACTACGAGCAGTACTTC
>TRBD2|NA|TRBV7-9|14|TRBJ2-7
CASSLGGRRNEQYF
TGTGCCAGCAGCTTGGGAGGGAGGAGAAACGAGCAGTACTTC
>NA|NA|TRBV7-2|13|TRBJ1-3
CASRRAPGSTIYF
TGTGCCAGCAGGAGGGCACCTGGAAGCACCATATATTTT
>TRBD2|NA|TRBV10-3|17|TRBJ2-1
CAITSNSAGGSYNEQFF
TGTGCCATCACCAGTAACTCAGCGGGAGGTTCCTACAATGAGCAGTTCTTC
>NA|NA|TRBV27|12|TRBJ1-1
CASKSGHTEAFF
TGTGCCAGCAAGTCAGGGCACACTGAAGCTTTCTTT
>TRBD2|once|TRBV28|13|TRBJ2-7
CASSPAGVWEQYF
TGTGCCAGCAGTCCCGCGGGGGTTTGGGAGCAGTACTTC
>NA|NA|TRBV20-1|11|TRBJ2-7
CSARDNREQYF
TGCAGTGCTAGAGATAACAGGGAGCAGTACTTC
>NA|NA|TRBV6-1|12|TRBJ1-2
CASSVAGSGYTF
TGTGCCAGCAGTGTCGCAGGGTCTGGCTACACCTTC
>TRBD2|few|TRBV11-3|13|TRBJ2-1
CASSPSGGDEQFF
TGTGCCAGCAGCCCTAGCGGGGGGGATGAGCAGTTCTTC
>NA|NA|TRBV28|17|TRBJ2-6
CASSLLGTPSGANVLTF
TGTGCCAGCAGTTTATTGGGGACTCCTTCTGGGGCCAACGTCCTGACTTTC
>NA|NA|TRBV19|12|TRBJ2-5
CASSRVQETQYF
TGTGCCAGTAGCAGGGTACAAGAGACCCAGTACTTC
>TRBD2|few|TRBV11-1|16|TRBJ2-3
CASSLGLAGGTDTQYF
TGTGCCAGCAGCTTAGGTCTGGCGGGAGGCACAGATACGCAGTATTTT
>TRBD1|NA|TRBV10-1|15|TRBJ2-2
CASSARDRVSGELFF
TGCGCCAGCAGTGCCCGGGACAGGGTATCCGGGGAGCTGTTTTTT
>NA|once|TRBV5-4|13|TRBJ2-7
CASSLEGKYEQYF
TGTGCCAGCAGCTTGGAGGGGAAGTACGAGCAGTACTTC
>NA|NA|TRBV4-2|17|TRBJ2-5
CASSQEGQGLQQETQYF
TGTGCCAGCAGCCAAGAGGGTCAGGGTTTACAACAAGAGACCCAGTACTTC
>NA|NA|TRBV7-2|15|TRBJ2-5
CASSLGLTNQETQYF
TGTGCCAGCAGCTTAGGTCTCACTAACCAAGAGACCCAGTACTTC
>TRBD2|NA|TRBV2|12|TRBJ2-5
CAGRGDQETQYF
TGTGCCGGGCGGGGGGACCAAGAGACCCAGTACTTC
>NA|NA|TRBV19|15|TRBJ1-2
CASGTTTRGAYGYTF
TGTGCCAGTGGTACTACGACCAGGGGCGCGTATGGCTACACCTTC
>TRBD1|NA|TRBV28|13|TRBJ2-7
CASSLFRGFEQYF
TGTGCCAGCAGTTTATTCAGGGGGTTCGAGCAGTACTTC
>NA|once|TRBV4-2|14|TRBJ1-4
CASSLGWGDEKLFF
TGTGCCAGCAGCTTAGGGTGGGGGGATGAAAAACTGTTTTTT
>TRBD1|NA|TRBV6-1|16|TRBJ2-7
CASSASPGTGGREQYF
TGTGCCAGCAGTGCTTCCCCCGGGACAGGGGGCCGCGAGCAGTACTTC
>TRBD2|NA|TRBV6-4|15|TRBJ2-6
CASGTSGSGANVLTF
TGTGCCAGCGGGACTAGCGGCTCTGGGGCCAACGTCCTGACTTTC
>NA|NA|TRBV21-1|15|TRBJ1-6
CASSKAEEANSPLHF
TGTGCCAGCAGCAAAGCGGAGGAGGCGAATTCACCCCTCCACTTT
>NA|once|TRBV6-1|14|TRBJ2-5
CASIHGQPQETQYF
TGTGCCAGCATCCACGGACAGCCACAAGAGACCCAGTACTTC
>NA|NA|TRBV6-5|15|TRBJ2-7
CASRSYPGEVREQYF
TGTGCCAGCAGATCCTATCCGGGAGAGGTGAGAGAGCAGTACTTC
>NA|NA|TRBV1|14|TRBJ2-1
CTRRPSGYVGEQFF
TGCACCCGTCGGCCTAGCGGTTATGTGGGTGAGCAGTTCTTC
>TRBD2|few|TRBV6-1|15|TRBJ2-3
CASSEPSGYTDTQYF
TGTGCCAGCAGCGAGCCTAGCGGGTACACAGATACGCAGTATTTT
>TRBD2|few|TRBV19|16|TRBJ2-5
CASSIAPAGGPETQYF
TGTGCCAGTAGTATTGCCCCAGCGGGAGGGCCCGAGACCCAGTACTTC
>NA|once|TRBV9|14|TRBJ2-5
CASSVAASAETQYF
TGTGCCAGCAGCGTAGCTGCTAGCGCTGAGACCCAGTACTTC
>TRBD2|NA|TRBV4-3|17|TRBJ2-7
CASSQDWGGSATYEQYF
TGCGCCAGCAGCCAAGATTGGGGCGGGAGCGCCACCTACGAGCAGTACTTC